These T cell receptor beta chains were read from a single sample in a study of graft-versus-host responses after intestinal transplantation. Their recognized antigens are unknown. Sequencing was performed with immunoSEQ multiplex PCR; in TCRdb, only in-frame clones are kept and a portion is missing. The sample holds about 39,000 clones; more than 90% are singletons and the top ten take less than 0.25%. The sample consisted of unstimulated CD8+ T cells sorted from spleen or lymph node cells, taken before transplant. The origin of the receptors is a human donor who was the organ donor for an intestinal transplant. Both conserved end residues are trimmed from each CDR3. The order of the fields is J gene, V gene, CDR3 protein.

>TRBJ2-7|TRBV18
VSSPGSAGGTYEQY
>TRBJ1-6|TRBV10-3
AISVMDSNSPLH
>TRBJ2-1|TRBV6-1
ASSESPHGSYNEQF
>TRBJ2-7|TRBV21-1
ASSRPASWAYEQY
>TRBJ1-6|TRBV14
ASSQVGPGDNSPLH
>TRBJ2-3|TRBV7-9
ASSQSTSGGPTGTDTQY
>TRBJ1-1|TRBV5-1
ASSFPGQGLNTEAF
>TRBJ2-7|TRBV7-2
ASSLAAGGPEQY
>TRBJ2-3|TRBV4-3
ASSQDPILVGGNTDTQY
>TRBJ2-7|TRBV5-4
ASSSRTGSYEQY
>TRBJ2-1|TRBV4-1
ASSPLWDRLNNEQF
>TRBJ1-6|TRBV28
ASSLRSNAGSPLH
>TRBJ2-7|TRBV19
ASSIGTGVHEQY
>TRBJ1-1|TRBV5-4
ASSSRGGNTEAF
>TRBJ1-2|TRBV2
ASSPTGDGYT
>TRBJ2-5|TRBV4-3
ASSPSRGLQETQY
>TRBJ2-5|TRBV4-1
ASSPTSGAETQY
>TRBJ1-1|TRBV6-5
ASSLQWLNTEAF
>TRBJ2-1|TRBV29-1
SVEVFSGSLAGGSEQF
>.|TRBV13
ASSFGSATTYEQY
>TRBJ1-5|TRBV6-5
ASSYSVDNQPQH
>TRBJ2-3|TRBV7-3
ASSLTGTSTDTQY
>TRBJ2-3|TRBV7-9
ASSLESDSGGYTDTQY
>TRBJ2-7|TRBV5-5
ASSYGVQGYEQY
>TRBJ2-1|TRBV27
ASSPGTSGVNEQF
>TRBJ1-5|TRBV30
AWSGQGNQPQH
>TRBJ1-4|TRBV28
ASDPGTGAEKLF
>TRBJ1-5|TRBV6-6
ASSSQGLGNQPQH
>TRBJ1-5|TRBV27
ASSPYKTTNQPQH
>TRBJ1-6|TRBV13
ASSLPGNSPLH
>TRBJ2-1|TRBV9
ASSAYQGAQEQF
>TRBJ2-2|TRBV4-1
ASSQEERSTGELF
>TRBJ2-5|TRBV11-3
ASSPTSGEIQETQY
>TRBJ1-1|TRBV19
ASSPRQGAFTEAF
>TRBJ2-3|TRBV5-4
ASSLATSGGDTQY
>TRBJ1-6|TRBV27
ASSNNPRDPFYNSPLH